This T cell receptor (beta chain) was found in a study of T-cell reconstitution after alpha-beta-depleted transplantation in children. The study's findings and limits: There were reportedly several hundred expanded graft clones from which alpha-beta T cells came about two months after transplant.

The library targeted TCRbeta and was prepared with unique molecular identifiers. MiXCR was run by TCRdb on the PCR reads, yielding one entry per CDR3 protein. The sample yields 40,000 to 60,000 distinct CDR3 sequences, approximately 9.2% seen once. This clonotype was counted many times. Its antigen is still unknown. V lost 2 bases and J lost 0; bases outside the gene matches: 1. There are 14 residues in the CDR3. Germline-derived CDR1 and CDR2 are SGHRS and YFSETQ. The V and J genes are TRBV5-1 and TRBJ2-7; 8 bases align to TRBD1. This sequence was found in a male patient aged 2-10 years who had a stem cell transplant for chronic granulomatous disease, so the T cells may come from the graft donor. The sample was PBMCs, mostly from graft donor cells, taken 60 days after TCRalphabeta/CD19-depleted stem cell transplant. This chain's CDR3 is CASSFRGPSYEQYF. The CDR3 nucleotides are TGCGCCAGCAGCTTCAGGGGGCCCTCCTACGAGCAGTACTTC.